This is a list of T cell receptor beta chains from one sample in a study of beta chain features in type 1 diabetes. The protocol was immunoSEQ multiplex PCR, while the TCRdb copy is restricted to in-frame clones and leaves out a portion. Here the sample spans 300,000 to 400,000 clones, 13% being singletons. Sequencing was performed on naive CD4+ T cells from blood. Receptors were obtained from a young woman with type 1 diabetes. The conserved cysteine and the conserved F or W are not part of the CDR3 here. Clone size appears in some rows only: once, few, many, or a class for an expanded clone.

TRBJ1-1	12	.	TRBV6-5	ASSYSDRASEAF
TRBJ1-2	10	few	TRBV6-6	ASSPIQGSYT
TRBJ1-1	12	.	TRBV5-1	ASRAGTLNTEAF
TRBJ2-7	14	.	TRBV28	ASSSTQGPLFGEQY
TRBJ2-7	12	few	TRBV28	ASTPGTSVYEQY
TRBJ2-5	13	few	TRBV6-5	ASNSGTSGEETQY
TRBJ2-5	15	.	TRBV7-2	ASSQNLLAGGGETQY
TRBJ2-7	11	once	TRBV11-2	ASSSGQLYEQY
TRBJ1-2	11	.	TRBV19	ASSQHREYGYT
TRBJ2-1	15	.	TRBV7-3	ASSPGLAGGPHNEQF
TRBJ1-2	11	.	TRBV5-1	ASSLAPGSGYT
TRBJ2-7	13	.	TRBV27	ASSSAGGLPYEQY
TRBJ2-3	16	.	TRBV30	AWAITSTRMPSTDTQY
TRBJ2-1	12	.	TRBV4-1	ASSQGGQFNEQF
TRBJ2-5	12	.	TRBV29-1	SGSGTSGQETQY
TRBJ2-5	14	few	TRBV18	ASSPGLAGPERTQY
TRBJ2-1	14	.	TRBV7-3	ASSSRLADTYNEQF
TRBJ2-7	14	few	TRBV19	ASSPIQTSGPYEQY
TRBJ2-3	12	few	TRBV29-1	SVELTGTTDTQY
TRBJ2-7	11	.	TRBV4-2	ATSRDRSYEQY
TRBJ1-1	11	.	TRBV7-9	ASSRQESAEAF
TRBJ1-1	11	few	TRBV18	ASSPGHLAEAF
TRBJ1-1	11	.	TRBV11-2	ASSLDLVQKAF
TRBJ1-2	12	few	TRBV30	AWSANTGSYGYT
TRBJ2-7	12	.	TRBV28	ASTPLEQSYEQY
TRBJ2-3	14	.	TRBV5-1	ASSLGANLPPDTQY
TRBJ2-7	13	.	TRBV28	ASRAGTSGTWDRY
TRBJ2-1	10	.	TRBV15	ATSRGEDEQF
TRBJ2-7	9	.	TRBV30	AWTGSYEQY
TRBJ2-7	11	.	TRBV10-3	AISDEGGHEQY
TRBJ1-5	10	.	TRBV19	ASSTRFGPQH
TRBJ2-3	12	few	TRBV5-1	ASSAQGGPDTQY
TRBJ1-5	13	.	TRBV7-9	ASSSGGRGNQPQH
TRBJ2-3	14	.	TRBV6-5	ASSSRQGRSTDTQY
TRBJ2-1	14	few	TRBV9	ASSVAEWRFYNEQF
TRBJ2-5	14	.	TRBV7-2	ASSLARGLAVETQY
TRBJ1-1	11	.	TRBV7-3	ASSLTEVTEAF
TRBJ1-5	12	few	TRBV19	ASSMWDSNQPQH
TRBJ2-1	13	.	TRBV5-1	ASSFNGESYNEQF
TRBJ2-1	15	.	TRBV6-1	ASSDRTSGSFYNEQF
TRBJ1-4	14	.	TRBV5-1	ASSGGQYTTNEKLF
TRBJ2-7	11	.	TRBV2	ASGTSGRYEQY
TRBJ2-1	11	.	TRBV28	ASSSRLAGVQF
TRBJ2-1	14	.	TRBV18	ASSPPERSSYNEQF
TRBJ1-2	11	.	TRBV4-3	ASSQDRSVGYT
TRBJ2-3	15	.	TRBV28	ASRSSQGVWGTDTQY
TRBJ1-2	11	few	TRBV25-1	ASSEAGGRGYT
TRBJ2-5	15	few	TRBV29-1	SVEDPLMGDFKATQY
TRBJ2-1	14	.	TRBV5-4	ASSLGLAGGPNEQF